Following are 6 T cell receptor beta chains from one sample sequenced in a study of blood T cell repertoires in COVID-19. Here immunoSEQ multiplex PCR was the method, and the copy in TCRdb shows in-frame clones only, minus some. The sample gives some 460,000 clones, 70% to 90% of which show up once; roughly 1.9% is in the top ten. Source material: PBMCs or T cells enriched from blood (not recorded which). These receptors were collected from a woman under 30 with acute COVID-19.

The V and J genes are TRBV12-3 or TRBV12-4 and TRBJ1-1; D may be TRBD1 (5 bases). Between the trimmed V and J ends, which lost 3 bases and 4 bases, there was a span of 9 bases. The CDR3 totals 13 residues. The CDR3 loop is CASSFGGSTEAFF. The CDR3 DNA reads as TGTGCCAGCAGTTTCGGGGGAAGCACTGAAGCTTTCTTT.

This chain links TRBV7-2 with TRBJ2-1; D is unresolved. The germline V gene encodes CDR1 SGHTA and CDR2 FQGNSA. The V and J ends lost 2 bases and 3 bases respectively, with 11 bases between them. The CDR3 has 15 amino acids. The CDR3 region has the DNA TGTGCCAGCAGCTTACTGGTAGCTCGCTACAATGAGCAGTTCTTC. It translates to CASSLLVARYNEQFF.

The V gene is TRBV5-4, the J gene TRBJ1-2; no clear D gene. In germline, CDR1 is SGHNT, CDR2 YYREEE (reference sequence). The CDR3 has 15 amino acids. V gave up 1 base and J gave up 6 bases, with 16 bases separating them. CDR3 coding DNA: TGTGCCAGCAGCTTGAGGTCGACCCCCGAGGATGGCTACACCTTC. This encodes CASSLRSTPEDGYTF. Drawing the rest from reference TRBV5-4 and TRBJ1-2, the complete variable domain is ETGVTQSPTHLIKTRGQQVTLRCSSQSGHNTVSWYQQALGQGPQFIFQYYREEENGRGNFPPRFSGLQFPNYSSELNVNALELDDSALYLCASSLRSTPEDGYTFGSGTRLTVV.

The chain joins TRBV29-1 to TRBJ2-3, with a tentative D call TRBD1 (6 bases). CDR3 length: 14 residues. Per germline, CDR1 SQVTM and CDR2 ANQGSEA. The V end lost 1 base, the J end lost 4 bases, and 12 bases lay between the germline ends. The CDR3 DNA reads as TGCAGCGTTGAAGGGACGACAGGCCCAGATACGCAGTATTTT. Encoded protein: CSVEGTTGPDTQYF.

This rearrangement joins TRBV27 to TRBJ2-7; D possibly corresponds to TRBD1 (6 bases). The CDR3 is 17 residues long. Germline lookup yields CDR1 MNHEY and CDR2 SMNVEV (reference sequence). V was shortened by 5 bases and J by 3 bases, with 23 bases between the two germline ends. The CDR3 DNA reads TGTGCCAGCAGTCCACGACCCAGGGGATACTTAATCTACGAGCAGTACTTC. It encodes CASSPRPRGYLIYEQYF.

The rearrangement joins TRBV20-1 to TRBJ1-5; D possibly corresponds to TRBD1 (5 bases). Germline values: CDR1 DFQATT, CDR2 SNEGSKA (reference sequence). Deletions cut 3 bases from V and 6 bases from J, with 18 bases between. The CDR3 spans 15 residues. The CDR3 loop reads CSASSGLSVFQPQHF. The CDR3 DNA is TGCAGTGCTAGTTCAGGGTTAAGCGTTTTTCAGCCCCAGCATTTT.